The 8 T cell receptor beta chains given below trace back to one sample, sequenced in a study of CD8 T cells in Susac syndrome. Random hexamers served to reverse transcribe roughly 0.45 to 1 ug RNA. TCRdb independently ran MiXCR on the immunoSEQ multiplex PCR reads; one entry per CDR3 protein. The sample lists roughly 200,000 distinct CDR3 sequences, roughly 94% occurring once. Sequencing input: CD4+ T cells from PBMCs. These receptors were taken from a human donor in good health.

The CDR3 DNA sequence: TGCAGCGTTGAAAAACAGAACACCTACGAGCAGTACTTC. It specifies CSVEKQNTYEQYF. The chain joins TRBV29-1 to TRBJ2-7; D ambiguous. The CDR3 is made up of 13 amino acids. The V and J ends lost 2 bases and 2 bases respectively, with 10 bases between them. Germline V gene data show CDR1 as SQVTM and CDR2 as ANQGSEA.

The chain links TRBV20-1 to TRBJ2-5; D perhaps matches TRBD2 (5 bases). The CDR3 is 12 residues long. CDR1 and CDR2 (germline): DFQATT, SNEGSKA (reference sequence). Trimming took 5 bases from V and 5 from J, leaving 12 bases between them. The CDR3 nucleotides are TGCAGTGCTTTCAGGACGGGGGAGACCCAGTACTTC. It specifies CSAFRTGETQYF.

CDR3 region: CASSASPQNQPQHF. As DNA, the CDR3 is TGTGCCAGCAGTGCAAGCCCCCAAAATCAGCCCCAGCATTTT. The chain recombines TRBV12-3 or TRBV12-4 with TRBJ1-5; D is ambiguous. This CDR3 comprises 14 residues. Trimming took off 5 bases at V and 4 bases at J, with 12 bases between the two ends.

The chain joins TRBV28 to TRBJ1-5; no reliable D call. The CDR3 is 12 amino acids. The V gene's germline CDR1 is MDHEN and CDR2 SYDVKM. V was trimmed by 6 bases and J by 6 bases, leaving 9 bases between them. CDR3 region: CASSTQSQPQHF. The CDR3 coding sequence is TGTGCCAGCAGCACTCAAAGTCAGCCCCAGCATTTT.

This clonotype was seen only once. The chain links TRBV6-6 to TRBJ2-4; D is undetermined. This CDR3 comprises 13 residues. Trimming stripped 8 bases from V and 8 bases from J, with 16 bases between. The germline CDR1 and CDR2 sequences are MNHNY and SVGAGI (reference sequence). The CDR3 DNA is TGTGCCAGCGAACCCTTTTTAGCAGACATTCAGTACTTC. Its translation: CASEPFLADIQYF.

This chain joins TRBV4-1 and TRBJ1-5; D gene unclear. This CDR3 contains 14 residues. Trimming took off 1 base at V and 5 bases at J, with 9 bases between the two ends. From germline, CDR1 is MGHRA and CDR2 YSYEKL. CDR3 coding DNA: TGCGCCAGCAGCCAAGTTCCGACTCATCAGCCCCAGCATTTT. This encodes CASSQVPTHQPQHF.

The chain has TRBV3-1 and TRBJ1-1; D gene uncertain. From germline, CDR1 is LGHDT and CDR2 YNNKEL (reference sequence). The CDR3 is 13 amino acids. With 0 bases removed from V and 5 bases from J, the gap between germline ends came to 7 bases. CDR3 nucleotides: TGTGCCAGCAGCCAAGACTGGGGAACTGAAGCTTTCTTT. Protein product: CASSQDWGTEAFF. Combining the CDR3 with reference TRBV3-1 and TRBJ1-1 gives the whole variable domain DTAVSQTPKYLVTQMGNDKSIKCEQNLGHDTMYWYKQDSKKFLKIMFSYNNKELIINETVPNRFSPKSPDKAHLNLHINSLELGDSAVYFCASSQDWGTEAFFGQGTRLTVV.

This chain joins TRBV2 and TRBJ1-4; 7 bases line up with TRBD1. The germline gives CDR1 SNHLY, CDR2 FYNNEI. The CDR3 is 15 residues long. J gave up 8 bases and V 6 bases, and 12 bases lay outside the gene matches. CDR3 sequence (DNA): TGTGCCAGCAGAGAACAGGGGATGGGTGACGAAAAACTGTTTTTT. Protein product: CASREQGMGDEKLFF.